This T cell receptor (beta chain) was obtained from a study of cytomegalovirus exposure and HLA in healthy donors (dated by TCRdb to the late 2010s). Regarding the complete study: In an earlier analysis of about 560 of the donors, about 260 Gb of sequence data and 117 million unique TCR beta sequences from 150 million to 200 million T cells were reported. About 310 gigabases of sequencing data and 80 million or so unique TCR sequences were included in an early release covering about 700 HLA-typed donors. Among the 398 genotyped donors, approximately 82% belonged to the genetic ancestry cluster associated with self-reported Caucasian donors. The study aimed to test whether signatures of past pathogen exposure could be identified by cataloging public T cell receptors. The study profiled the T cell repertoires of about 640 subjects by immunosequencing and related them to cytomegalovirus serostatus. Along with the 666-subject first cohort, a separate validation cohort of over a hundred different subjects was used. To predict cytomegalovirus infection status, the study brought together high-throughput TCR immunosequencing, statistical association of individual TCRs with disease status, and machine learning. To study patterns of TCR occurrence, a later analysis re-analyzed previously published TCR beta repertoires from 666 donors and added high-resolution HLA genotyping. In the later analysis, no new phenotypic data were used to find candidate immune exposures; instead, reliance was placed on TCR beta sequences and their occurrence across donors. An earlier analysis of 587 of the donors applied high-throughput TCR beta sequencing to assess whether each TCR beta V gene segment acted as functional or pseudogenic. Alongside the repertoire data, information on donor age, sex, ethnicity and CMV serostatus was compiled. Genome-wide SNP genotypes for about 65% of the roughly 670 donors were used in a later genetic analysis, which treated that subset as a discovery cohort. Every repertoire in the discovery cohort had been generated on one and the same sequencing platform. HLA typing covered class I and class II loci at four-digit resolution. The number of typed donors differed by locus: about 629-630 for A, B, C, DRB1 and DQB1; roughly 510 for DQA1; roughly 600 for DPA1; and some 470 for DPB1. A few DR-DQ haplotypes were treated as single units for association and clustering because of strong linkage in the cohort. Among some 400 genotyped donors of the cohort, an average of about 240,000 unique TCR beta nucleotide sequences was sequenced per donor, of which 15% to 20% were non-productive. Broader findings and caveats from the paper: In a later analysis, HLA-associated TCR beta chains were found to be more clonally expanded and to have lower generation probabilities than equally common non-associated chains. Several of the top co-occurrence clusters appeared to be linked to parvovirus B19, influenza, CMV and Epstein-Barr virus, according to a later analysis. Presence/absence analyses assumed roughly uniform sequencing depth across donors, an assumption that may not hold. A further reported finding was that TCR beta sequences accurately predicted the HLA-A and HLA-B alleles for most subjects in the first cohort. The classifier was reported to diagnose cytomegalovirus status with high specificity and sensitivity in both the original and validation cohorts. This cohort had only TCR beta chains sequenced, and the lack of alpha or paired-chain data limited which features could be detected. An earlier analysis of around 500 of the donors showed that most TCR beta V segments appeared in productive rearrangements either about 90% or about 30% of the time, which broadly matched IMGT annotations. A total of about 180 TCR beta chains were listed by the study as associated with cytomegalovirus. In a later analysis, most CMV-associated TCR beta chains were found to appear HLA-restricted, with HLA associations seemingly driven largely by CMV exposure. The authors suggested that the approach could potentially be extended to other disease states and immunological phenotypes. Compared with the 666-donor mean, donors in an Asian-associated ancestry cluster had fewer N-insertions in productive TCRs, according to a later genetic analysis. In a later analysis, the rate of TCR association differed among HLA loci, with DRB1 alleles having the most associated TCRs and HLA-C alleles having the fewest. Because some donors lacked HLA typing at each locus, the association tests relied only on the typed subset. The 87-base-pair reads could not distinguish some IMGT-functional V segments, including TRBV6-2 and TRBV6-3, so those segments were excluded. Specific HLA alleles were associated with roughly 17,000 TCR beta sequences at a false discovery rate of 0.05 in a later analysis. The earlier analysis of 587 of the donors excluded 15 to 20 rarely observed V segments, including chromosome 9 orphons, because counts were too low. For the cohort, immune exposure information was limited to CMV serostatus. In vitro tests confirmed that a few of the cytomegalovirus-associated TCR beta chains recognize cytomegalovirus antigens. A later genetic analysis associated a missense DCLRE1C variant with V-gene and J-gene trimming of TCR beta chains, and an independent cohort replicated the association. Linkage disequilibrium might explain the correlated functional status among segregating V segments, but an unknown experimental factor could not be ruled out. Strong co-occurrence of HLA alleles, especially DR and DQ, made assigning TCR associations to individual alleles difficult. Across donors, most TCR sequences were observed very rarely, whereas some public TCRs were present in many individuals. A cluster of highly shared sequence variants was judged likely to represent a technical artifact of the sequencing pipeline.

The library was generated by the immunoSEQ multiplex PCR assay. The multiplex PCR relied on a mix of 60 forward primers for TCR Vbeta segments and 13 reverse primers for TCR Jbeta segments. A multiplex PCR assay on genomic DNA amplified the CDR3 region of rearranged TCR beta genes. The amplified TCR beta libraries were sequenced on the Illumina HiSeq System as 87-base-pair reads. The published analysis was carried out like this. A later analysis tallied tens of millions of unique TCR beta chains across the 610 or so repertoires, and approximately 12 million of those chains were shared by two or more donors. To remove PCR and sequencing errors, raw reads were error-corrected and collapsed into unique sequences using a nearest-neighbor algorithm that merged closely related sequences. To assign V, D and J gene segments, CDR3 sequences were aligned to IMGT reference sequences. For a sequence to be retained, a match of at least six nucleotides was required to both a V gene segment and a J gene segment. A rearrangement counted as productive if the CDR3 had no stop codons and remained in frame with V and J, and every other rearrangement counted as non-productive. Following IMGT convention, CDR3 was defined as the stretch from the second conserved V-encoded cysteine to the conserved J-encoded phenylalanine. The earlier analysis of around 640 of the donors excluded sequences that lacked an unambiguous match to a single V gene segment. An earlier analysis of 500 to 600 of the donors classified V segments as functional when productive rearrangements were above 56.7% and as segregating when the standard deviation between donors was above 5%. A statistical classification framework was built to diagnose cytomegalovirus status from the catalog of TCR beta chain sequences. V and J gene assignment, in a later analysis, came from comparing TCR nucleotide sequences with IMGT/GENE-DB human TR gene sequences. The TCRdist pipeline was used in a later analysis to assign CDR3 sequences and most-parsimonious VDJ recombination scenarios. In a later analysis, each TCR beta chain was defined by its CDR3 amino acid sequence together with its V-gene family, and reads without a unique V-gene family were excluded. A later analysis removed nearly 600 highly shared, low-generation-probability nucleotide sequences to deal with suspected cross-contamination and a sequencing artifact. In a later analysis, a clonal expansion index was calculated for each public chain from normalized within-repertoire ranks of inferred template counts. In a later analysis, generation probabilities were computed with a VDJ recombination model fitted to out-of-frame rearrangements, and the resulting probabilities were checked against IGoR. In a later analysis, TCR-TCR, TCR-HLA and TCR-CMV co-occurrence was scored with hypergeometric tests, and a repertoire-size bias correction was applied to TCR pairs. False discovery rates were estimated in a later analysis by permuting HLA or CMV assignments 20 times. In a later analysis, co-occurring TCRs were grouped with DBSCAN, and TCRdist sequence similarity was added when clustering was performed within HLA-allele-positive subsets. Repertoires with fewer than 30,000 or more than 120,000 public chains, plus five repertoires with anomalous nucleotide sharing, were excluded from co-occurrence clustering. Not all clones reach the TCRdb copy of this immuneACCESS table, which keeps in-frame sequences only. Checked studies attribute under half of the gap to unresolved V genes and leave the rest unexplained. V, J and clone size are those of that table, while D and trimming were read from the DNA. The sample table records about 160,000 clones; about four fifths of these occur just once. The top ten clonotypes cover around 4.1% of the sample.

The CDR1 and CDR2 encoded by the germline V gene are MGHRA and YSYEKL. The V end gives up 1 base and the J end 4 bases, leaving 4 bases in the junction not matched to a gene. The CDR3 numbers 15 residues from cysteine through phenylalanine. Of all the DNA, just the CDR3 is kept, 45 bases in frame from base 1. In total, just over 650 healthy bone marrow donors made up the cohort. Cohort members were all nominally healthy when sampled, although unrecorded immune exposures were likely present. The donor was CMV seropositive and belonged to the group of more than 250 seropositive cohort members. Each donor provided a peripheral blood sample, and peripheral blood mononuclear cells were used for TCR beta sequencing. Genomic DNA extraction from the blood cell samples was performed with the Qiagen DNeasy Blood Extraction Kit. Remarks on this clone: Its antigen is still unknown. No base quality information exists; no much larger clone differs at one position.

This receptor chain uses TRBV4-1 and TRBJ2-3; the junction holds 8 bases that match TRBD2. The sequence derives from a man aged 50 to 59 in good health and CMV-seropositive. The sample was PBMCs. The CDR3 protein: CASSQGGRGADTQYF. The nucleotides are TGCGCCAGCAGCCAAGGAGGGCGGGGGGCAGATACGCAGTATTTT.